This paragraph reports one T cell receptor (beta chain). The sample originates from a study of blood T cell repertoires in COVID-19. Study summary: Specimens from acute and convalescent COVID-19 originated in the United States, Italy and Spain.

The data were produced by immunoSEQ multiplex PCR, yet TCRdb's version contains in-frame clones alone and is incomplete. This sample has over 200,000 clones; 75% to 90% occur once, and the top ten carry 5.1%. With V trimmed by 2 bases and J by 6 bases, 16 bases remained unmatched. This CDR3 is 16 amino acids long. The V gene's germline CDR1 is GTSNPN and CDR2 SVGIG (reference sequence). This chain connects TRBV30 to TRBJ2-7; TRBD1 aligns across 7 bases. The receptor was derived from a human donor in a cohort sampled during active COVID-19. The sample taken for sequencing was peripheral blood. As DNA, the CDR3 is TGTGCCTGGAGTCGAGCGAAGACAACAGGGGTGGCCGAGCAGTACTTC. Residues: CAWSRAKTTGVAEQYF.